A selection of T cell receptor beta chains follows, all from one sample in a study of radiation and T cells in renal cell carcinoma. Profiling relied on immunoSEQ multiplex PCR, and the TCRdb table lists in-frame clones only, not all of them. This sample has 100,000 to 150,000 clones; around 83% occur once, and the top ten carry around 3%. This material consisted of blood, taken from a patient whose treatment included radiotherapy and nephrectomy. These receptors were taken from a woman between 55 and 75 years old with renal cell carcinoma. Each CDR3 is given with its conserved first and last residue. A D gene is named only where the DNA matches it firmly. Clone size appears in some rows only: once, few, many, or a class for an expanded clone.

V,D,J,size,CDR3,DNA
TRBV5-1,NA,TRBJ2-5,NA,CASSPSGFETQYF,TGCGCCAGCAGCCCTTCAGGGTTCGAGACCCAGTACTTC
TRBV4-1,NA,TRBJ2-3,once,CASSQEIWGDTQYF,TGCGCCAGCAGCCAAGAAATTTGGGGTGATACGCAGTATTTT
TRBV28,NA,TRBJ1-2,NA,CASSLAPQGVGYTF,TGTGCCAGCAGTTTAGCCCCACAGGGTGTGGGCTACACCTTC
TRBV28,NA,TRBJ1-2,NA,CASSMMWSYGYTF,TGTGCCAGCAGTATGATGTGGAGCTATGGCTACACCTTC
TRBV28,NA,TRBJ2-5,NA,CASRPPGALETQYF,TGTGCCAGCAGACCCCCGGGGGCTTTAGAGACCCAGTACTTC
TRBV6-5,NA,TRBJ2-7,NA,CASSSVRGVSYEQYF,TGTGCCAGCAGTTCCGTTAGGGGGGTCTCCTACGAGCAGTACTTC
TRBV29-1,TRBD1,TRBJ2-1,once,CSAFRDRGANEQFF,TGCAGCGCGTTCCGGGACAGGGGCGCCAATGAGCAGTTCTTC
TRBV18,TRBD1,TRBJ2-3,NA,CASSQGQGLTDTQYF,TGTGCCAGCTCCCAGGGACAGGGGTTGACAGATACGCAGTATTTT
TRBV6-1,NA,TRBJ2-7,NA,CASSEGAGWGREQYF,TGTGCCAGCAGTGAAGGGGCAGGTTGGGGGCGGGAGCAGTACTTC
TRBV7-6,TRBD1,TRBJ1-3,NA,CASSSLTGGSSGNTIYF,TGTGCCAGCAGCTCGCTAACAGGGGGTAGCTCTGGAAACACCATATATTTT
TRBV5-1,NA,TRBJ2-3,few,CASSLAVQDTQYF,TGCGCCAGCAGCTTGGCGGTCCAAGATACGCAGTATTTT
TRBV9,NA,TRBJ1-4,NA,CASSATKDSRNEKLFF,TGTGCCAGCAGCGCCACCAAGGACAGTCGTAATGAAAAACTGTTTTTT
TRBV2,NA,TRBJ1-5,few,CASSSWGRVQPQHF,TGTGCCAGCAGTTCCTGGGGGCGAGTTCAGCCCCAGCATTTT
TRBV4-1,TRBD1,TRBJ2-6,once,CASSPQQGQGVTGANVLTF,TGCGCCAGCAGCCCCCAGCAGGGACAGGGGGTAACTGGGGCCAACGTCCTGACTTTC
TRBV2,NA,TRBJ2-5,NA,CASSELIQETQYF,TGTGCCAGCAGTGAACTAATTCAAGAGACCCAGTACTTC
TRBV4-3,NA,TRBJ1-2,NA,CASSQQGTAGGYTF,TGCGCCAGCAGCCAGCAGGGGACGGCGGGTGGCTACACCTTC
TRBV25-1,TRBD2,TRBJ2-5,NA,CASSEFLGGGETQYF,TGTGCCAGCAGTGAATTTCTTGGCGGGGGAGAGACCCAGTACTTC
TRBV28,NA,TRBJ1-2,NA,CASSLNRDLYGYTF,TGTGCCAGCAGTTTAAACAGGGATCTTTATGGCTACACCTTC
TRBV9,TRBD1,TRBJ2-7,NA,CASSEGALASHEQYF,TGTGCCAGCAGCGAGGGGGCGCTGGCCTCACACGAGCAGTACTTC
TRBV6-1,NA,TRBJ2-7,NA,CASSDPGTYEQYF,TGTGCCAGCAGTGACCCGGGTACCTACGAGCAGTACTTC
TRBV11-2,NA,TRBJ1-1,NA,CASSPGPQEAFF,TGTGCCAGCAGCCCTGGGCCCCAGGAAGCTTTCTTT
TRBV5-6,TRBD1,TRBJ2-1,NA,CASNLGTVYNEQFF,TGTGCCAGCAACCTGGGGACAGTGTACAATGAGCAGTTCTTC
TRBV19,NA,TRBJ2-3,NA,CASSPRLPPSTDTQYF,TGTGCCAGTAGTCCTCGACTTCCCCCTAGCACAGATACGCAGTATTTT
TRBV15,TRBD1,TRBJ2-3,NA,CATSSFGTGPTDTQYF,TGTGCCACCAGCAGTTTCGGGACAGGGCCCACAGATACGCAGTATTTT
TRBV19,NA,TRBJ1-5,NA,CASSLRNQPQHF,TGTGCCAGTAGCCTTCGCAATCAGCCCCAGCATTTT
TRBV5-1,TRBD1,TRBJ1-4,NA,CASSLTGTGQGATNEKLFF,TGCGCCAGCAGCCTAACCGGGACAGGGCAGGGCGCAACTAATGAAAAACTGTTTTTT
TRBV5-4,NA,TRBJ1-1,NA,CASSPLGGSLNTEAFF,TGTGCCAGCAGCCCCCTGGGAGGGTCTTTGAACACTGAAGCTTTCTTT
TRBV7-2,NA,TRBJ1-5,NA,CASSERAGAYNQPQHF,TGTGCCAGCAGCGAGAGGGCAGGGGCTTACAATCAGCCCCAGCATTTT
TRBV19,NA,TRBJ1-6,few,CASSTSGILDSPLHF,TGTGCCAGTAGTACTTCAGGGATTTTGGATTCACCCCTCCACTTT
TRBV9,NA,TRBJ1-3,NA,CASSVRPDSGNTIYF,TGTGCCAGCAGCGTACGGCCGGACTCTGGAAACACCATATATTTT
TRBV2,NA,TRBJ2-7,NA,CASSERGSEQYF,TGTGCCAGCAGTGAACGGGGGTCCGAGCAGTACTTC
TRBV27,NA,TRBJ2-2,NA,CASSFRGQHTGELFF,TGTGCCAGCAGTTTCAGGGGCCAACACACCGGGGAGCTGTTTTTT
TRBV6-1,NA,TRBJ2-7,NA,CASSETSSYEQYF,TGTGCCAGCAGTGAAACCAGCTCCTACGAGCAGTACTTC
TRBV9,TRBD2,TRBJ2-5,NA,CASSVGLADLTRETQYF,TGTGCCAGCAGCGTTGGACTAGCGGACCTTACTCGGGAGACCCAGTACTTC
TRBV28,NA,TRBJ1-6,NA,CASSSRQANSPLHF,TGTGCCAGCAGTTCTCGACAGGCAAATTCACCCCTCCACTTT
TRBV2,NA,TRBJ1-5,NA,CASNPAFSNQPQHF,TGTGCCAGCAACCCGGCATTTAGCAATCAGCCCCAGCATTTT
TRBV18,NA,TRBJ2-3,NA,CASSQGEGADTQYF,TGTGCCAGCTCACAGGGGGAAGGGGCAGATACGCAGTATTTT
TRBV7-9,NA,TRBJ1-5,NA,CASSPGGGGQPQHF,TGTGCCAGCAGCCCCGGGGGGGGCGGCCAGCCCCAGCATTTT
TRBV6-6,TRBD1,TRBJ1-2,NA,CASRKPFRDSDYGYTF,TGTGCCAGCAGGAAGCCATTTCGGGACAGCGACTATGGCTACACCTTC
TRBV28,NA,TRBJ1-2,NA,CASSPPQKNRDGYTF,TGTGCCAGCAGTCCTCCCCAAAAAAATAGGGATGGCTACACCTTC
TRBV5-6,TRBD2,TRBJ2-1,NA,CASSPGALAGLYNEQFF,TGTGCCAGCAGCCCCGGGGCACTAGCGGGCCTATACAATGAGCAGTTCTTC
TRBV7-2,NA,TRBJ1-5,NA,CASSLVGVNNQPQHF,TGTGCCAGCAGCTTAGTAGGGGTGAACAATCAGCCCCAGCATTTT
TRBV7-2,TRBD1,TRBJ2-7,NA,CASSLGQGAYEQYF,TGTGCCAGCAGCTTGGGACAGGGGGCTTACGAGCAGTACTTC
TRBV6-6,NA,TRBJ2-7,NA,CASSHREGDPYF,TGTGCCAGCAGCCACAGGGAGGGGGACCCGTACTTC
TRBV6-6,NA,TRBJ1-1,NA,CASSYGGPEAFF,TGTGCCAGCAGTTACGGGGGGCCAGAGGCTTTCTTT
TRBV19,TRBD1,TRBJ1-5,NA,CASRKLNRGIYQPQHF,TGTGCCAGTAGGAAACTTAACAGGGGGATCTATCAGCCCCAGCATTTT
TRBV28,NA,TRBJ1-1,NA,CASSLRQGWAEAFF,TGTGCCAGCAGTTTAAGGCAGGGGTGGGCTGAAGCTTTCTTT
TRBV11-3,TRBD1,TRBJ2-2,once,CASSETDRAPGELFF,TGTGCCAGCAGCGAGACGGACAGGGCCCCCGGGGAGCTGTTTTTT
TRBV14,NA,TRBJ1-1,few,CASSQGTAYTEAFF,TGTGCCAGCAGCCAAGGGACCGCTTACACTGAAGCTTTCTTT
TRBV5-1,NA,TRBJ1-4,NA,CASSLVGTGFNEKLFF,TGCGCCAGCAGCTTGGTTGGGACGGGGTTTAATGAAAAACTGTTTTTT